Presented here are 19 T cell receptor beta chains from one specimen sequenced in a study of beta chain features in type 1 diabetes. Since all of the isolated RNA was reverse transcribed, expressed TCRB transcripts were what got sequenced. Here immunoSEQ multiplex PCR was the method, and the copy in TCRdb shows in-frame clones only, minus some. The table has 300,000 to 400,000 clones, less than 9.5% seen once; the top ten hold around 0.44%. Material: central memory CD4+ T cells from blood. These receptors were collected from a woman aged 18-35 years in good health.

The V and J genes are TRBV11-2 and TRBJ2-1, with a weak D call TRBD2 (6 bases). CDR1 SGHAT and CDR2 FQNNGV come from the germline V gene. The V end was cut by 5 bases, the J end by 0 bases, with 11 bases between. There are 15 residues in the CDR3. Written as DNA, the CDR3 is TGTGCCAGCAGCCGGACTAAAAGCTCCTACAATGAGCAGTTCTTC. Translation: CASSRTKSSYNEQFF.

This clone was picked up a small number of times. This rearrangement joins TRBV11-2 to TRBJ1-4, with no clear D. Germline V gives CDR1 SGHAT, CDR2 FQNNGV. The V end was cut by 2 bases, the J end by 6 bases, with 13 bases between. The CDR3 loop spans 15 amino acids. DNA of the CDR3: TGTGCCAGCAGCTTAACATCCGGGCTCCATGAAAAACTGTTTTTT. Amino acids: CASSLTSGLHEKLFF. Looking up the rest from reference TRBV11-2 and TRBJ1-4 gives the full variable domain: EAGVAQSPRYKIIEKRQSVAFWCNPISGHATLYWYQQILGQGPKLLIQFQNNGVVDDSQLPKDRFSAERLKGVDSTLKIQPAKLEDSAVYLCASSLTSGLHEKLFFGSGTQLSVL.

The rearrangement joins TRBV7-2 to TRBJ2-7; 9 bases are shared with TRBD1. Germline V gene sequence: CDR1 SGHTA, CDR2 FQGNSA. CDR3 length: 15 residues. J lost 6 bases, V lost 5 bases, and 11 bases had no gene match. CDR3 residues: CASSLQTGGHGEQYF. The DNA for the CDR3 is TGTGCCAGCAGCCTACAGACAGGGGGACATGGCGAGCAGTACTTC.

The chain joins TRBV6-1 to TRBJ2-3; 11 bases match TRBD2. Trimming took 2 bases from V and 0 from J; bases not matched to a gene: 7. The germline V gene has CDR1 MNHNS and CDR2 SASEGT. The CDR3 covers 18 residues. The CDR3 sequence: CASSEFLGTSGSTDTQYF. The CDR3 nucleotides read TGTGCCAGCAGTGAATTTTTGGGGACTAGCGGTAGCACAGATACGCAGTATTTT.

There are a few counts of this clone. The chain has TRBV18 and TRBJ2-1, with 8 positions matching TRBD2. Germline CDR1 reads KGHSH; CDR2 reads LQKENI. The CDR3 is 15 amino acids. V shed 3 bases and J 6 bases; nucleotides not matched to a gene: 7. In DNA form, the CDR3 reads TGTGCCAGCTCACCGGGACCGGCGGGGGGCAATGAGCAGTTCTTC. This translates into CASSPGPAGGNEQFF. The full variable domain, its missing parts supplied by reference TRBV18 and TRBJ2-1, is NAGVMQNPRHLVRRRGQEARLRCSPMKGHSHVYWYRQLPEEGLKFMVYLQKENIIDESGMPKERFSAEFPKEGPSILRIQQVVRGDSAAYFCASSPGPAGGNEQFFGPGTRLTVL.

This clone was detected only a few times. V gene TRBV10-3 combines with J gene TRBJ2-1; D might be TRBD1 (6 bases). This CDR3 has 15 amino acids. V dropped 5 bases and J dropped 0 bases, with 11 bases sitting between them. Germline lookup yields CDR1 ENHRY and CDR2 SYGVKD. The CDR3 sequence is CAISRQASSYNEQFF. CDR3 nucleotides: TGTGCCATCAGTAGACAGGCTAGCTCCTACAATGAGCAGTTCTTC.

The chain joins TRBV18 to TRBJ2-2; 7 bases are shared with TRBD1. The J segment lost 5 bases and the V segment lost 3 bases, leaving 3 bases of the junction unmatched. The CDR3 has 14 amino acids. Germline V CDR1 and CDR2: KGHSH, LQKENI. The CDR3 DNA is TGTGCCAGCTCACCGGCGACAGGGACCGGGGAGCTGTTTTTT. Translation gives CASSPATGTGELFF.

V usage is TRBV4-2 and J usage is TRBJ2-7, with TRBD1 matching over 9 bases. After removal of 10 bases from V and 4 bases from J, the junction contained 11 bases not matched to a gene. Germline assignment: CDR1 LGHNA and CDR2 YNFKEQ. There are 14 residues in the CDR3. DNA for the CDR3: TGTGCCACCTCCCCACGGGACAGGGATTACGAGCAGTACTTC. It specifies CATSPRDRDYEQYF.

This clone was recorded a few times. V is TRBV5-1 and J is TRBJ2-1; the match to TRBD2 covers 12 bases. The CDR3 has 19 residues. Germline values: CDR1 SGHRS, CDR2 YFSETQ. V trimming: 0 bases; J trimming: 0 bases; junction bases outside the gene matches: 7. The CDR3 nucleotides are TGCGCCAGCAGCTTGGCCAGTACTAGCGGGAGGTTCTCCTACAATGAGCAGTTCTTC. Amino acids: CASSLASTSGRFSYNEQFF.

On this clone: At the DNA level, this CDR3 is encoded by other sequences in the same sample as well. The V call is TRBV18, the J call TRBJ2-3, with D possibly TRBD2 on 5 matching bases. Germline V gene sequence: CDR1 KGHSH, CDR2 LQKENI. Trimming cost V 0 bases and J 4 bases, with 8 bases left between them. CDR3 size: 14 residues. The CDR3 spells CASSPPSGSDTQYF. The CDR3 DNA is TGTGCCAGCTCACCACCGTCGGGGTCAGATACGCAGTATTTT.

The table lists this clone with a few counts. The CDR3 loop reads CASSLDFFYEQYF. The CDR3 DNA sequence: TGTGCCAGCAGCTTAGATTTCTTCTACGAGCAGTACTTC. The chain links TRBV7-2 to TRBJ2-7, with D unresolved. The V and J ends lost 1 base and 3 bases respectively, with 7 bases between them. The CDR3 is 13 amino acids. Germline V lookup: CDR1 SGHTA, CDR2 FQGNSA.

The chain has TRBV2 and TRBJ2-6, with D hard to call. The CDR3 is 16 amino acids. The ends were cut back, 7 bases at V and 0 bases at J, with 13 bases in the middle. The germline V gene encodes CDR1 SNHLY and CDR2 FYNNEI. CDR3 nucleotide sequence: TGTGCCAGCACCAATGGGGTGGGCTCTGGGGCCAACGTCCTGACTTTC. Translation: CASTNGVGSGANVLTF.

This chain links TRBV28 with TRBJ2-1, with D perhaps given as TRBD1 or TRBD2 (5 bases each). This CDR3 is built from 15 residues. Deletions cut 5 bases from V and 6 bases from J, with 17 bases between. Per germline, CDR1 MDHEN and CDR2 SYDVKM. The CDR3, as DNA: TGTGCCAGCAGTCAAAGCGGTATAGGGGCCAATGAGCAGTTCTTC. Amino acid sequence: CASSQSGIGANEQFF.

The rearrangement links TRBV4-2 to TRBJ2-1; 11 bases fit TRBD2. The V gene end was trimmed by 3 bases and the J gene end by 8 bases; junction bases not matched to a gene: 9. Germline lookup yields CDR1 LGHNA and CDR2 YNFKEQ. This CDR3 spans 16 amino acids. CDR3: CASSQDSSGRSDEQFF. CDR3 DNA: TGTGCCAGCAGCCAGGATTCTAGCGGGAGGTCCGATGAGCAGTTCTTC.

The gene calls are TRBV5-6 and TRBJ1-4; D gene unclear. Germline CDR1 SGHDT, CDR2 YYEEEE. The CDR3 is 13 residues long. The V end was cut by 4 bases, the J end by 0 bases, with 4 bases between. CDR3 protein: CASSRPTNEKLFF. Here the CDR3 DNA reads TGTGCCAGCAGCAGGCCAACTAATGAAAAACTGTTTTTT. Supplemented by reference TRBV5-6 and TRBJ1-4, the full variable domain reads DAGVTQSPTHLIKTRGQQVTLRCSPKSGHDTVSWYQQALGQGPQFIFQYYEEEERQRGNFPDRFSGHQFPNYSSELNVNALLLGDSALYLCASSRPTNEKLFFGSGTQLSVL.

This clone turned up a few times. Here the CDR3 DNA reads TGCGCCAGCAGCCAGATGGCAGGGACAGCAGATACGCAGTATTTT. Translated: CASSQMAGTADTQYF. The chain joins TRBV4-1 to TRBJ2-3; 7 nucleotides align to TRBD1. V shed 3 bases, J shed 4 bases, and the junction held 7 bases outside the gene matches. Per germline, CDR1 MGHRA and CDR2 YSYEKL. The length of the CDR3 is 15 residues.

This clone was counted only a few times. CDR3 protein: CASSPGFGNTIYF. The CDR3 DNA is TGTGCCAGCAGCCCGGGGTTTGGAAACACCATATATTTT. J is TRBJ1-3 and V is TRBV6-6; D not certain. This CDR3 spans 13 amino acids. CDR1 and CDR2 from the germline V gene are MNHNY and SVGAGI (reference sequence). Trimming shortened V by 6 bases and J by 3 bases, and 9 bases separated the two germline ends.

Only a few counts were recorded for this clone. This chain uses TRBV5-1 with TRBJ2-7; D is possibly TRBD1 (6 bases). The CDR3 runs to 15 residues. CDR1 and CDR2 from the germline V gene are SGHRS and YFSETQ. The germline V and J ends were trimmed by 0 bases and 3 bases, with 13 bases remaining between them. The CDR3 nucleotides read TGCGCCAGCAGCTTGGAGGGGGACATATTCTACGAGCAGTACTTC. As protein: CASSLEGDIFYEQYF.

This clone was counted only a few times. CDR3 region: CASSLSNYNEQFF. The CDR3 DNA is TGTGCCAGCAGCTTATCCAACTACAATGAGCAGTTCTTC. The genes are TRBV7-3 and TRBJ2-1; D remains ambiguous. Germline CDR1 and CDR2: SGHTA and FQGTGA. The CDR3 sequence is 13 residues long. V dropped 2 bases and J dropped 3 bases, with 5 bases sitting between them.